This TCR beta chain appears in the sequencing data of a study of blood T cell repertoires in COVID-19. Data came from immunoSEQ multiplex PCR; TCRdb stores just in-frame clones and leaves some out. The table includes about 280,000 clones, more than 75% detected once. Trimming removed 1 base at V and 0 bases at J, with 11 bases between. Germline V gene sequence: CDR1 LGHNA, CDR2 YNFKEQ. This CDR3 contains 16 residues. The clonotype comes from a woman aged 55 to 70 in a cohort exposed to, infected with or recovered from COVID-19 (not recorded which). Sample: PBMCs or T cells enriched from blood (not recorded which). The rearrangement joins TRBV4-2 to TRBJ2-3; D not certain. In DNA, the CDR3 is TGTGCCAGCAGCCAAGCTGGCACCGCTAGCACAGATACGCAGTATTTT. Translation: CASSQAGTASTDTQYF.